This entry is about one T cell receptor beta chain. V lost 6 bases and J lost 5, with 13 bases in between. This CDR3 contains 13 residues. The germline gives CDR1 SGHAT, CDR2 FQNNGV. Time point denoted: blood 4 weeks post-SBRT, at nephrectomy. Treatment given: 15 Gy SBRT to primary tumor, nephrectomy 4 weeks later. This sample was included in a study of radiation and T cells in renal cell carcinoma. Libraries were prepared by immunoSEQ multiplex PCR; TCRdb keeps only in-frame clonotypes and omits some of them. The sample holds about 90,000 clones, more than 65% seen once. The source material was blood, sampled from a patient whose treatment included radiotherapy and nephrectomy. The TCR was taken from a man in his sixties with renal cell carcinoma. The chain links TRBV11-2 to TRBJ1-2, with D unresolved. CDR3 region: CASREWGRYGYTF. CDR3 DNA sequence: TGTGCCAGCAGGGAGTGGGGTCGTTATGGCTACACCTTC. Together with reference TRBV11-2 and TRBJ1-2, the CDR3 gives the full variable domain: EAGVAQSPRYKIIEKRQSVAFWCNPISGHATLYWYQQILGQGPKLLIQFQNNGVVDDSQLPKDRFSAERLKGVDSTLKIQPAKLEDSAVYLCASREWGRYGYTFGSGTRLTVV.